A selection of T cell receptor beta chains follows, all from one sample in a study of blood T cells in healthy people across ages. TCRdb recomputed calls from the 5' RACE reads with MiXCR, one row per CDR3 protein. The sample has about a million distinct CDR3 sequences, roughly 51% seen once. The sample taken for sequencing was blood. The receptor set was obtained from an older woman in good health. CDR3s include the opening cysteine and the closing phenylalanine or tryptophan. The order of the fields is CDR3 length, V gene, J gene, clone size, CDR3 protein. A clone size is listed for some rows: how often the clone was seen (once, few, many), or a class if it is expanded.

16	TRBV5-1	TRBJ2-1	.	CASSIQTGSGNNEQFF
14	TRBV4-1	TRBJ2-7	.	CASSQRQASYEQYF
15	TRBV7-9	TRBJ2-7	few	CASSLAPGGGYEQYF
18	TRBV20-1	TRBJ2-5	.	CSARGLAGYPSARETQYF
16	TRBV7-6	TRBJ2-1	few	CASSPGQAGSNNEQFF
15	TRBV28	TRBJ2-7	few	CASSIVLAGSYEQYF
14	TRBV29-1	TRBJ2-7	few	CSVTGTGTYYEQYF
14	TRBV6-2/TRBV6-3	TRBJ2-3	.	CASNLAGGTDTQYF
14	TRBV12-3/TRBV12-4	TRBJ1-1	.	CANSLGVPWGKAFF
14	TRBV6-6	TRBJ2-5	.	CASSSNTRQETQYF
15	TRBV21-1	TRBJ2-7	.	CASSKTRLAGYEQYF
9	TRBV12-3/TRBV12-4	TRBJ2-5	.	CAGNNEQYF
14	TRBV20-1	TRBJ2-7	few	CSARDQVGGYEQYF
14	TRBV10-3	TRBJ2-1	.	CAISLRDVSKVQFF
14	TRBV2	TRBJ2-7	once	CASSEDRGRYEQYF
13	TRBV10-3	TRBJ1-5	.	CAISESGWQPQHF
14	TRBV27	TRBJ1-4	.	CASSTAGVDEKLFF
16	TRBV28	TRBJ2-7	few	CASSSPQGAYSYEQYF
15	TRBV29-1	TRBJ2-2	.	CSVAGQHWDTGELFF
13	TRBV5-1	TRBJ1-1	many	CASSFRRSTEAFF
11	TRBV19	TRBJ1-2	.	CASTQGKGYTF
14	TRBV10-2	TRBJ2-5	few	CASSESGYQETQYF
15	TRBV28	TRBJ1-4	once	CASSASGTGGEKLFF
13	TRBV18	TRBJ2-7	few	CASAQGDYYEQYF
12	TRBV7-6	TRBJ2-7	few	CASSLGGAEQYF
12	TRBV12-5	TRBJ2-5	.	CAIGLQEETQYF
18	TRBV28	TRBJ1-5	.	CASSLLGLGRGGNQPQHF
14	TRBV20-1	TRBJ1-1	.	CSARDGDTIYEAFF
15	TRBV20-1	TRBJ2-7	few	CSARDAGQGLYEQYF